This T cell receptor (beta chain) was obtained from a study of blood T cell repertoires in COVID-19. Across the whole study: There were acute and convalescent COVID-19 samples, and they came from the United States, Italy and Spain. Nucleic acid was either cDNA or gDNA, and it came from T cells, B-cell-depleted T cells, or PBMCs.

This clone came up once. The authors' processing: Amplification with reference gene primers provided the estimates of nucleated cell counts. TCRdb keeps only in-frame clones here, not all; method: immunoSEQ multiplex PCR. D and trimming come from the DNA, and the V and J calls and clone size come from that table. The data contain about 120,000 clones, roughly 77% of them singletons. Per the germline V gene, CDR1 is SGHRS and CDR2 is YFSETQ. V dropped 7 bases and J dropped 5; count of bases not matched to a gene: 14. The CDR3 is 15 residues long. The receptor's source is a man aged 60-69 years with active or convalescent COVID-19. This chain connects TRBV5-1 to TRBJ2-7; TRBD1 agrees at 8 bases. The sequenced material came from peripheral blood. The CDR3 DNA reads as TGCGCCAGCGCCATGACAGGGGACCTTTCTAACGAGCAGTACTTC. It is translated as CASAMTGDLSNEQYF.